This T cell receptor beta chain was profiled in a study of T cells after posttransplantation cyclophosphamide listed by TCRdb under 2016. Context from the whole study: The study tracked T cell repertoire reconstitution by TRB sequencing after myeloablative bone marrow transplantation using posttransplantation cyclophosphamide as GVHD prophylaxis. Because TRA and TRB clonality correlated tightly in 8 to 10 samples, the subsequent TCR analyses were limited to TRB only. Samples from about 37 PTCy-treated patients and roughly 17 related bone marrow donors of those patients were subjected to antigen receptor sequencing. Public TRB sequences were checked against a database of over 3,600 sequences associated with responses to pathogens, tumor antigens, self-antigens and alloantigens. Up to 3 additional blood samples from 2 to 5.2 years after transplant were also TRB-sequenced in 3 patients, as was pretransplant blood from several patients. Blood from all 34 PTCy patients with 1-year posttransplant specimens was subjected to TRB sequencing. What the research found in general, with its limitations: At 1-2 months, donor-recipient similarity was low but rose over the first year, and the later blood repertoires were often dominated by donor CD8+ memory clones. The TRB repertoires of T cells infiltrating skin or GI tract showed only limited overlap with the TRB repertoires of T cells in blood. Across 45 or so patients, TRB clonality was highly associated with recipient CMV seropositivity and CMV reactivation, and PTCy diversity was similar to diversity in CNI/methotrexate controls.

This clone was observed a single time. No cognate antigen has been identified for it. Base qualities are not recorded, but no much larger clone differs from it by a single base. Genomic DNA was used for TRB sequencing, which was performed with the immunoSEQ assay at survey resolution or with the hsTCRB kit. In the original analysis: The immunoSEQ software handled initial read processing, and the LymphoSeq R package was used for repertoire analyses. Clonality was computed as 1 minus normalized Shannon entropy, and a Gini coefficient was also calculated for each TRB dataset. Phenotypes of unsorted samples were inferred by mapping TRB sequences from sorted subsets of the recipient or donor onto unsorted samples of the same recipient. What TCRdb holds here is the immuneACCESS table cut down to in-frame rearrangements. Part of the clones is not present; checked against another copy, under half of the missing clones reflect an unresolved V gene, and the others are unexplained. V and J calls and clone size are given by that table; D and trimming were obtained from the DNA. Counted in this sample were about 43,000 clones; less than 95% of them appeared once. About 2.5% of the sample comes from the top ten.

CDR1 and CDR2, looked up from the germline V gene (reference sequence), are MNHEY and SMNVEV. The CDR3 measures 11 amino acids from cysteine to phenylalanine. Of the read, only the CDR3 DNA is kept; its 33 bases are in frame from base 1. Trimming at the junction amounts to 5 bases on V and 4 bases on J, and the germline ends lie 3 bases apart. Explained via the paper, the treatment or condition label denotes: high-dose cyclophosphamide on days +3 and +4 as single-agent GVHD prophylaxis. Busulfan and fludarabine conditioning, a related or unrelated marrow graft, and cyclophosphamide on days +3 and +4 were given to PTCy patients. PTCy-treated patients were drawn from a prospective multi-institutional clinical trial. Peripheral blood and bone marrow mononuclear cells were isolated by Ficoll-Hypaque density centrifugation and cryopreserved.

The receptor comes from a male patient between 60 and 69 years old who received an allogeneic stem cell transplant from a related donor and was CMV-positive. Following a transplant, some T cells may be graft donor cells, not patient cells. Sequencing was performed on PBMCs, taken roughly 59 days after allogeneic stem cell transplant with posttransplant cyclophosphamide. The rearrangement combines TRBV27 with TRBJ2-1; no D gene is confidently identified. The CDR3 here reads CASSLYNEQFF. In nucleotide form, the sequence is TGTGCCAGCAGTCTATACAATGAGCAGTTCTTC.